This T cell receptor beta chain was profiled in a study of T cell repertoires in cytomegalovirus infection. About the study: HLA-B-restricted CMV epitopes that are well studied were used alongside recently identified HLA-C-restricted ones. Evidence of both CMV infection and a matching HLA type came from public TCR beta signatures. Study-level findings and limits: Clonotype analysis showed dominance of the ex vivo response by HLA-C-restricted CMV-specific TCR beta clonotypes. Summed frequency of shared TCR beta families picked out CMV carriers who also had the relevant HLA.

From the reads, TCRdb called clonotypes with MiXCR, one entry per CDR3 protein. Of 750,000 to 900,000 distinct CDR3 sequences in the sample, 25% to 30% were seen once. Looked up from germline, CDR1 is SGHVS and CDR2 is FNYEAQ. CDR3 length equals 13 residues. V gave up 9 bases and J gave up 0 bases, with 12 bases separating them. With regard to this clonotype: Its matching antigen is unknown. Being one base from a much bigger clone, this may be a read error.

Source: cultured CD8+ T cells from PBMCs, taken from culture after CMV antigen stimulation. J is TRBJ2-7 and V is TRBV7-6, with a tentative D call TRBD1 (6 bases). The TCR was taken from a human donor in good health (CMV status not recorded). Some clones in this sample may be carry-over from other donors' samples. DNA of the CDR3: TGTGCCAGAAGCCAAGGGGGCTCCTACGAGCAGTACTTC. This codes for CARSQGGSYEQYF.